The 32 T cell receptor beta chains presented below share a single source sample, sequenced in a study of blood T cell repertoires in COVID-19. Assay used: immunoSEQ multiplex PCR; TCRdb lists only in-frame clones, some missing. The sample includes 150,000 to 200,000 clones, roughly 80% of them seen just once. The sequenced material came from peripheral blood. These receptors originate from a middle-aged man who had recovered from COVID-19.

The rearrangement joins TRBV5-4 to TRBJ1-1, with 8 bases lining up with TRBD1. This CDR3 is 14 amino acids long. Germline V CDR1 and CDR2: SGHNT, YYREEE (reference sequence). Trimming removed 6 bases from V and 3 bases from J; junction bases left unmatched: 7. The CDR3 sequence: CASTSRTGYTEAFF. CDR3 sequence (DNA): TGTGCCAGCACCTCCCGGACAGGGTACACTGAAGCTTTCTTT.

The V gene is TRBV7-7, the J gene TRBJ2-5, with 10 bases identical to TRBD2. The V and J ends lost 4 bases and 5 bases, in that order; junction bases with no gene match: 7. CDR1 and CDR2 from the germline V gene are SSHAT and FNYEAQ (reference sequence). This CDR3 is 15 amino acids long. This CDR3 is CASSSTAGGAETQYF. For the CDR3, the DNA is TGTGCCAGCAGCTCTACAGCGGGAGGGGCTGAGACCCAGTACTTC.

V and J are TRBV20-1 and TRBJ2-1; D might be TRBD2 (6 bases). The CDR3 has 15 residues. Germline V gene sequence: CDR1 DFQATT, CDR2 SNEGSKA (reference sequence). With 3 bases removed from V and 5 bases from J, the gap between germline ends came to 17 bases. The CDR3 DNA sequence: TGCAGTGCTAGTACGATCCGGGAGAGGAACAATGAGCAGTTCTTC. Translation gives CSASTIRERNNEQFF.

This sequence joins TRBV6-5 and TRBJ1-2; D is uncertain. Germline-derived CDR1 and CDR2 are MNHEY and SVGAGI. V was clipped by 3 bases and J by 5 bases, with 10 bases between them. The CDR3 length is 13 residues. CDR3 in amino acids: CASSYSPRYGYTF. The CDR3 bases are TGTGCCAGCAGTTATTCACCCCGGTATGGCTACACCTTC.

V gene TRBV14 combines with J gene TRBJ2-7; weak D call: TRBD2 (5 bases). The CDR3 totals 16 residues. Deletions cut 0 bases from V and 3 bases from J, with 15 bases between. Germline V gene data show CDR1 as SGHDN and CDR2 as FVKESK. The CDR3 region is CASSQESWRGIYEQYF. The DNA of the CDR3 is TGTGCCAGCAGCCAAGAGAGTTGGCGAGGGATCTACGAGCAGTACTTC.

This clone was picked up a small number of times. The V and J genes are TRBV7-9 and TRBJ2-7, with 13 bases aligning to TRBD2. Germline CDR1 reads SEHNR; CDR2 reads FQNEAQ (reference sequence). This CDR3 is built from 14 residues. V gave up 4 bases and J gave up 5 bases; unmatched junction bases: 2. CDR3: CASSWGLAGNEQYF. The CDR3 DNA sequence: TGTGCCAGCAGCTGGGGACTAGCGGGAAACGAGCAGTACTTC.

V and J are TRBV5-6 and TRBJ1-4; perhaps TRBD1 as D (6 bases). The CDR3 is 14 residues long. Looked up from germline, CDR1 is SGHDT and CDR2 is YYEEEE. Trimming removed 2 bases from V and 8 bases from J, with 13 bases in between. In DNA form, the CDR3 reads TGTGCCAGCAGCTTTACAGGGCGGCGAGAAAAACTGTTTTTT. It is translated as CASSFTGRREKLFF.

This chain connects TRBV5-4 to TRBJ2-2; TRBD1 aligns across 9 bases. Germline assignment: CDR1 SGHNT and CDR2 YYREEE (reference sequence). The CDR3 covers 15 residues. V lost 4 bases, J lost 5 bases, and 6 bases stayed unmatched. CDR3 coding DNA: TGTGCCAGCAGCCAGGGGACAGGGTATACCGGGGAGCTGTTTTTT. It codes for CASSQGTGYTGELFF.

The rearrangement links TRBV20-1 to TRBJ2-3; D remains ambiguous. Trimming shortened V by 5 bases and J by 6 bases, and 9 bases separated the two germline ends. CDR1 and CDR2 (germline): DFQATT, SNEGSKA (reference sequence). This CDR3 spans 11 amino acids. CDR3 bases: TGCAGTGCTCCTTTAATGGATACGCAGTATTTT. Protein product: CSAPLMDTQYF.

The CDR3 sequence: CATSGRDIGFDEQFF. The CDR3 nucleotides read TGTGCCACCAGTGGTCGGGACATCGGTTTCGATGAGCAGTTCTTC. This chain uses TRBV24-1 with TRBJ2-1, with D possibly TRBD1 on 6 matching bases. The germline V gene encodes CDR1 KGHDR and CDR2 SFDVKD. CDR3 length equals 15 residues. Trimming removed 5 bases from V and 8 bases from J, with 18 bases in between.

This chain connects TRBV19 to TRBJ1-1, with D possibly TRBD1 on 5 matching bases. The CDR3 is 11 amino acids. The V end lost 6 bases, the J end lost 7 bases, and 9 bases lay between the germline ends. Germline V gene lookup returns CDR1 LNHDA and CDR2 SQIVND (reference sequence). As DNA, the CDR3 is TGTGCCAGTAGCTTGACAGATGAAGCTTTCTTT. Its translation: CASSLTDEAFF.

The V and J genes are TRBV28 and TRBJ2-1; 7 bases align to TRBD1. The CDR3 is 15 amino acids. V lost 6 bases to trimming and J lost 5 bases; unmatched junction nucleotides: 10. The germline V gene encodes CDR1 MDHEN and CDR2 SYDVKM. The CDR3 loop is CASRKTGVHHNEQFF. For the CDR3, the DNA is TGTGCCAGCAGAAAAACAGGGGTTCATCACAATGAGCAGTTCTTC.

The V gene is TRBV24-1, the J gene TRBJ2-3; TRBD2 matches 10 bases. This CDR3 is built from 16 residues. V lost 3 bases and J lost 0; bases outside the gene matches: 2. Germline-derived CDR1 and CDR2 are KGHDR and SFDVKD. CDR3: CATSDPTSGSTDTQYF. CDR3 DNA: TGTGCCACCAGTGATCCGACTAGCGGGAGCACAGATACGCAGTATTTT.

The V gene is TRBV9, the J gene TRBJ2-7; tentatively, D is TRBD2 (5 bases). V was trimmed by 0 bases and J by 4 bases, leaving 14 bases between them. The CDR3 runs 15 residues. Germline lookup yields CDR1 SGDLS and CDR2 YYNGEE. The CDR3: CASSVEPSFTYEQYF. DNA of the CDR3: TGTGCCAGCAGCGTAGAGCCTAGCTTTACTTACGAGCAGTACTTC.

The J gene is TRBJ2-2, the V gene TRBV20-1; D not certain. This CDR3 has 11 residues. V lost 8 bases to trimming and J lost 1 base, with 5 bases between them. CDR1 DFQATT and CDR2 SNEGSKA come from the germline V gene (reference sequence). CDR3 in amino acids: CSYMNTGELFF. DNA for the CDR3: TGCAGTTACATGAACACCGGGGAGCTGTTTTTT.

The V and J genes are TRBV28 and TRBJ2-7; 8 bases match TRBD1. The germline V gene encodes CDR1 MDHEN and CDR2 SYDVKM. This CDR3 spans 18 amino acids. With V trimmed by 2 bases and J by 1 base, 13 bases remained unmatched. The CDR3: CASSLPPGQALQSYEQYF. The CDR3 nucleotides are TGTGCCAGCAGTTTACCTCCGGGACAGGCCTTACAGTCCTACGAGCAGTACTTC.

The V gene is TRBV10-3, the J gene TRBJ2-3; 9 nucleotides line up with TRBD1. Germline values: CDR1 ENHRY, CDR2 SYGVKD. The CDR3 covers 15 residues. V lost 6 bases to trimming and J lost 4 bases; unmatched junction nucleotides: 8. This CDR3 is CAIRTGQGRADTQYF. The DNA of the CDR3 is TGTGCCATCAGGACGGGACAGGGACGGGCAGATACGCAGTATTTT.

This clone was seen a handful of times. The J gene is TRBJ2-7, the V gene TRBV30, with 8 bases lining up with TRBD2. Germline V gives CDR1 GTSNPN, CDR2 SVGIG (reference sequence). The CDR3 is made up of 14 amino acids. With 2 bases clipped from V and 1 base from J, the junction kept 4 bases outside the gene matches. In DNA, the CDR3 is TGTGCCTGGAGTAGGGCTAGCGGGTCCTACGAGCAGTACTTC. This gives the protein CAWSRASGSYEQYF.

The chain is built from TRBV27 and TRBJ2-5, with 11 bases fitting TRBD2. V lost 0 bases to trimming and J lost 7 bases; unmatched junction nucleotides: 4. The CDR3 extends over 15 amino acids. Germline CDR1 and CDR2: MNHEY and SMNVEV (reference sequence). This CDR3 reads CASSLSSSGGVTQYF. The CDR3 nucleotides are TGTGCCAGCAGTTTATCGAGTAGCGGGGGGGTGACCCAGTACTTC.

This clone was counted once. V gene TRBV24-1 combines with J gene TRBJ2-3; no definite D call. CDR3 size: 12 residues. In germline, CDR1 is KGHDR, CDR2 SFDVKD. Trimming took off 6 bases at V and 2 bases at J, with 5 bases between the two ends. The CDR3 nucleotides read TGTGCCACCAGTCGCGACACAGATACGCAGTATTTT. Its translation: CATSRDTDTQYF.

This chain links TRBV6-2 or TRBV6-3 with TRBJ1-2; TRBD1 is a possible D gene (6 bases). Per the germline V gene, CDR1 is MNHEY and CDR2 is SVGEGT. CDR3 size: 17 residues. The V end lost 2 bases, the J end lost 3 bases, and 19 bases lay between the germline ends. For the CDR3, the DNA is TGTGCCAGCAGTTACGGCCGCACAGGGTTGATTTACTATGGCTACACCTTC. Amino acids: CASSYGRTGLIYYGYTF.

The rearrangement uses TRBV7-6 and TRBJ1-5; D unclear. This CDR3 has 16 amino acids. Germline CDR1 reads SGHVS; CDR2 reads FNYEAQ. Trimming left V 2 bases short and J 3 bases short, with 14 bases between. The CDR3 loop is CASSLNTAEANQPQHF. The CDR3 DNA is TGTGCCAGCAGCTTAAATACGGCGGAGGCCAATCAGCCCCAGCATTTT.

The chain carries TRBV5-6 and TRBJ2-2, with 7 nucleotides matching TRBD1. Trimming took 2 bases from V and 6 from J; bases not matched to a gene: 4. The germline V gene encodes CDR1 SGHDT and CDR2 YYEEEE. The CDR3 contains 14 residues. In nucleotides, the CDR3 is TGTGCCAGCAGCTTTGGACAGGCTTCCGGGGAGCTGTTTTTT. Translating it yields CASSFGQASGELFF.

This clone appeared a single time. This chain connects TRBV18 to TRBJ2-7; 10 nucleotides align to TRBD1. The CDR3 is made up of 15 amino acids. Trimming removed 7 bases from V and 9 bases from J; junction bases left unmatched: 15. Germline lookup yields CDR1 KGHSH and CDR2 LQKENI. The CDR3 protein is CASWKGGTGDRGQYF. CDR3 in DNA: TGTGCCAGCTGGAAAGGCGGGACAGGGGACCGGGGGCAGTACTTC.

This clone appeared a few times. This chain joins TRBV7-2 and TRBJ1-1; no definite D call. Germline V gene data show CDR1 as SGHTA and CDR2 as FQGNSA. This CDR3 spans 15 amino acids. The V end was cut by 1 base, the J end by 5 bases, with 14 bases between. The CDR3 sequence is CASSLVAGRVTEAFF. CDR3 sequence (DNA): TGTGCCAGCAGCTTAGTAGCTGGGAGGGTTACTGAAGCTTTCTTT.

The gene calls are TRBV5-4 and TRBJ2-1; 11 bases align to TRBD2. This CDR3 comprises 16 residues. J was trimmed by 4 bases and V by 6 bases; bases with no gene match: 9. CDR1 is SGHNT, CDR2 YYREEE, per germline (reference sequence). The CDR3: CASTTGTSGTYNEQFF. Written as DNA, the CDR3 is TGTGCCAGCACTACCGGGACTAGCGGAACATACAATGAGCAGTTCTTC.

This rearrangement joins TRBV5-1 to TRBJ2-7; a possible D gene is TRBD1 (5 bases). Trimming took off 7 bases at V and 2 bases at J, with 16 bases between the two ends. CDR1 is SGHRS and CDR2 is YFSETQ in the germline V gene. This CDR3 comprises 14 residues. The chain's CDR3 is CASALGRDAYEQYF. The CDR3 DNA reads TGCGCCAGCGCCCTAGGCAGGGATGCCTACGAGCAGTACTTC.

CDR3 sequence: CASSLGSSSYEQYF. Written as DNA, the CDR3 is TGTGCCAGCAGCTTAGGGTCCAGCTCCTACGAGCAGTACTTC. The genes are TRBV7-2 and TRBJ2-7; D ambiguous. The CDR3 sequence is 14 residues long. Germline loops: CDR1 SGHTA, CDR2 FQGNSA. V lost 1 base, J lost 0 bases, and 7 bases lay in between. The whole variable domain, remainder taken from reference TRBV7-2 and TRBJ2-7, is GAGVSQSPSNKVTEKGKDVELRCDPISGHTALYWYRQSLGQGLEFLIYFQGNSAPDKSGLPSDRFSAERTGGSVSTLTIQRTQQEDSAVYLCASSLGSSSYEQYFGPGTRLTVT.

J is TRBJ1-1 and V is TRBV25-1; possible D gene TRBD1, 5 bases. CDR3 length: 16 residues. V dropped 2 bases and J dropped 7 bases, with 20 bases sitting between them. CDR1 MGHDK and CDR2 SYGVNS come from the germline V gene. This chain's CDR3 is CASSELGRVGRGEAFF. Written as DNA, the CDR3 is TGTGCCAGCAGTGAACTCGGCAGGGTCGGGCGTGGTGAAGCTTTCTTT.

A note on this clone: This sample also contains other DNA sequences that code for the same CDR3. The chain combines TRBV30 with TRBJ1-5, with unresolved D. CDR1 is GTSNPN, CDR2 SVGIG, per germline (reference sequence). CDR3 length: 13 amino acids. The germline V and J ends were trimmed by 0 bases and 4 bases, with 7 bases remaining between them. The CDR3 region is CAWSVRSNQPQHF. CDR3 DNA sequence: TGTGCCTGGAGTGTTCGGTCAAATCAGCCCCAGCATTTT. Using reference TRBV30 and TRBJ1-5 for the parts outside the CDR3, the full variable domain is SQTIHQWPATLVQPVGSPLSLECTVEGTSNPNLYWYRQAAGRGLQLLFYSVGIGQISSEVPQNLSASRPQDRQFILSSKKLLLSDSGFYLCAWSVRSNQPQHFGDGTRLSIL.

This rearrangement joins TRBV5-5 to TRBJ1-1; unclear D gene. V lost 6 bases to trimming and J lost 1 base, with 4 bases between them. Germline loops: CDR1 SGHKS, CDR2 YYEKEE (reference sequence). There are 11 residues in the CDR3. CDR3 protein: CASTRNTEAFF. CDR3 bases: TGTGCCAGCACCAGGAACACTGAAGCTTTCTTT.

The chain is built from TRBV18 and TRBJ2-3; 9 nucleotides line up with TRBD2. The germline V gene encodes CDR1 KGHSH and CDR2 LQKENI. Trimming took 3 bases from V and 0 from J; bases not matched to a gene: 10. The CDR3 sequence is 18 residues long. CDR3 sequence (DNA): TGTGCCAGCTCACCGAACAACCCTCTAGCGGGAAGCACAGATACGCAGTATTTT. It encodes CASSPNNPLAGSTDTQYF.